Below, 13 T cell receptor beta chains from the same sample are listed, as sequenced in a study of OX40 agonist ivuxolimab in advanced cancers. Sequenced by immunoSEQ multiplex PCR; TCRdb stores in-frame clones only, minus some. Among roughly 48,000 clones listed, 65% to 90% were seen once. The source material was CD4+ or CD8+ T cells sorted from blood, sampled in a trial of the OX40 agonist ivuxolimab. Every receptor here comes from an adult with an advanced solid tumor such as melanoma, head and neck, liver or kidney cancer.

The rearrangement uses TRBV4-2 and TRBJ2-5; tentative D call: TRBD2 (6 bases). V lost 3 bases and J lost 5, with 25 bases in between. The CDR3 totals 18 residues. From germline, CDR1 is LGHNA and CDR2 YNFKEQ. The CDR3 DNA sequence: TGTGCCAGCAGCCACGGGACGTCTGGAGGGCCGGGGGTGGAGACCCAGTACTTC. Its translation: CASSHGTSGGPGVETQYF.

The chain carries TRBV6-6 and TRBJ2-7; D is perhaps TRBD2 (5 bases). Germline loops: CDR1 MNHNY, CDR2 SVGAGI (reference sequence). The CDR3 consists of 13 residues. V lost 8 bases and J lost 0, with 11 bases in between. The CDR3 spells CASGGFDSYEQYF. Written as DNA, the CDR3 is TGTGCCAGCGGCGGGTTTGACTCCTACGAGCAGTACTTC.

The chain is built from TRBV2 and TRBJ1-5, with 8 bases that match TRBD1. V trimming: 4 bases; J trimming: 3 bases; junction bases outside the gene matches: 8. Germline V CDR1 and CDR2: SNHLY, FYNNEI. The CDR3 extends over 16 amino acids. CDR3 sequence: CASSVEGTGFNQPQHF. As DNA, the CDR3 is TGTGCCAGCAGTGTGGAAGGGACAGGCTTCAATCAGCCCCAGCATTTT.

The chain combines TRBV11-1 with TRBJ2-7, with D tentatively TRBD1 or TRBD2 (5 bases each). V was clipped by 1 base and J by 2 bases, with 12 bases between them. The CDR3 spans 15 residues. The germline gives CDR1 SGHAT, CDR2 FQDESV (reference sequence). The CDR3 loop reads CASSLVPGAAYEQYF. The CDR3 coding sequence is TGTGCCAGCAGCTTAGTTCCCGGGGCGGCCTACGAGCAGTACTTC.

CDR3: CASSGTGTPYNEQFF. CDR3 DNA sequence: TGCGCCAGCAGCGGAACAGGGACCCCCTACAATGAGCAGTTCTTC. V and J are TRBV5-1 and TRBJ2-1; D is perhaps TRBD1 (6 bases). This CDR3 comprises 15 residues. Germline V gene lookup returns CDR1 SGHRS and CDR2 YFSETQ. V shed 4 bases and J shed 2 bases, with 13 bases lying between them.

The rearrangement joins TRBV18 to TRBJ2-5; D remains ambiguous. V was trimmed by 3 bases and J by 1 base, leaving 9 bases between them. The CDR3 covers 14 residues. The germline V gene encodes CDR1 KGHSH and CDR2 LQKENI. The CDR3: CASSPNGIQETQYF. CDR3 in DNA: TGTGCCAGCTCACCGAATGGGATCCAAGAGACCCAGTACTTC.

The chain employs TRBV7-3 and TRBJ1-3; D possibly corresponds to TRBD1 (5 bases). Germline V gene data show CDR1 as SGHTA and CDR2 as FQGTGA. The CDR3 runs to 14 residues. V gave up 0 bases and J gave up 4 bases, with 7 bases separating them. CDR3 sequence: CASSLTGGGNTIYF. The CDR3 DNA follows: TGTGCCAGCAGCTTAACGGGGGGAGGAAACACCATATATTTT.

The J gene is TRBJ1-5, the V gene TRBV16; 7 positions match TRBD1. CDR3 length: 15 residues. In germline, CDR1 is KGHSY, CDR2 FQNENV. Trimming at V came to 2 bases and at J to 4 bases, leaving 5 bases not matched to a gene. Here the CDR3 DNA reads TGTGCCAGCAGCCAAGACAGGGCACCTAATCAGCCCCAGCATTTT. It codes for CASSQDRAPNQPQHF.

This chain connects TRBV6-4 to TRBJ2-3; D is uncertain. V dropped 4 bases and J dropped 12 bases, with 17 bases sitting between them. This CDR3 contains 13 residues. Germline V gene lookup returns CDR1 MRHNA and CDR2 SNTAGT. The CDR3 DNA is TGTGCCAGCAGTGCCAAAAGTGCCGACCGACAGTATTTT. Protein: CASSAKSADRQYF.

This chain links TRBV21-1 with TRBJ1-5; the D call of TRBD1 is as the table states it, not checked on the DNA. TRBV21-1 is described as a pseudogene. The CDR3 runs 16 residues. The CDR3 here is CASSKHSGAYNQPQHF. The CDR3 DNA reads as TGTGCCAGCAGCAAGCACTCAGGGGCCTACAATCAGCCCCAGCATTTT.

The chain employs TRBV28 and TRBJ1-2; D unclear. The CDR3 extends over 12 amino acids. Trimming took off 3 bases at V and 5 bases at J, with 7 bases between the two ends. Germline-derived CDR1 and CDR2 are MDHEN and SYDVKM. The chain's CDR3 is CASSLEKYGYTF. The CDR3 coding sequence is TGTGCCAGCAGTTTGGAGAAATATGGCTACACCTTC.

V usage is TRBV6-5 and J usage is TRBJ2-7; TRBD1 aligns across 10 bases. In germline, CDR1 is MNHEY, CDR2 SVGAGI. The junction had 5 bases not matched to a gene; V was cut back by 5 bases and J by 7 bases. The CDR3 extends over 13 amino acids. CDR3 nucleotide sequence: TGTGCCAGCAGTGGGGACAGGGGATCGGAGCAGTACTTC. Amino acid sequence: CASSGDRGSEQYF.

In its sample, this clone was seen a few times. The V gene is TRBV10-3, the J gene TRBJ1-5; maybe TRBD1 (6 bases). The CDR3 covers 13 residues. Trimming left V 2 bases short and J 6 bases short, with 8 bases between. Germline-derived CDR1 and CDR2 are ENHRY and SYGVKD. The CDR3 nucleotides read TGTGCCATCAGTGAGGCGGGGGCTCAGCCCCAGCATTTT. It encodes CAISEAGAQPQHF.